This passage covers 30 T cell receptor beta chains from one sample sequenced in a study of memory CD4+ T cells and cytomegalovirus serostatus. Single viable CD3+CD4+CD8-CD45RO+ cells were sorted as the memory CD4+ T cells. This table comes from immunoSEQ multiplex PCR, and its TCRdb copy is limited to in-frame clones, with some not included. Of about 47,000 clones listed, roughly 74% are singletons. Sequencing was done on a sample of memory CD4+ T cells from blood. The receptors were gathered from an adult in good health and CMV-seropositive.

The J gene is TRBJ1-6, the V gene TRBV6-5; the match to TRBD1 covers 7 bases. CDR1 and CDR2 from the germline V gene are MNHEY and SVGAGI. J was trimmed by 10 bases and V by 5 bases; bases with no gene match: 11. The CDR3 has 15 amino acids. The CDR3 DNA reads TGTGCCAGCAGTCACCGGGACAGCTTCCGATCACCCCTCCACTTT. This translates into CASSHRDSFRSPLHF.

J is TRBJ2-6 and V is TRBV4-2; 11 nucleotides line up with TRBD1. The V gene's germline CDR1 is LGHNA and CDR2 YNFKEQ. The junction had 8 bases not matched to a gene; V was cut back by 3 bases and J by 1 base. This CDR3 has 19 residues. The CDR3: CASSQGTGGSFSGANVLTF. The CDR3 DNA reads TGTGCCAGCAGCCAGGGGACAGGGGGGAGCTTTTCTGGGGCCAACGTCCTGACTTTC.

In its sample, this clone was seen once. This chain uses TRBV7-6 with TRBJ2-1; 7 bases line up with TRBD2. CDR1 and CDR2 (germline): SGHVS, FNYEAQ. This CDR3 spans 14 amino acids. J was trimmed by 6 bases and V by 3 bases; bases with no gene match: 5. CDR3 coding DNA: TGTGCCAGCAGCTTGGCCGGGACTACCAATGAGCAGTTCTTC. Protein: CASSLAGTTNEQFF.

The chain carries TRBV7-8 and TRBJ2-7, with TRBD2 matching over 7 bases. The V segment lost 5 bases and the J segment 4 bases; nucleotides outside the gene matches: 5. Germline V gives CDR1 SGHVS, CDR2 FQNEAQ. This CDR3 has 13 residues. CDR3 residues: CASSTRTSYEQYF. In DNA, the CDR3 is TGTGCCAGCAGCACCCGGACTAGTTACGAGCAGTACTTC.

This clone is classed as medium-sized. CDR3 in DNA: TGTGCCAGCAGCCTCCCCTCCGGCGATGGCTACACCTTC. This translates into CASSLPSGDGYTF. The chain links TRBV7-9 to TRBJ1-2, with D unclear. CDR3 length equals 13 residues. Germline V gene sequence: CDR1 SEHNR, CDR2 FQNEAQ (reference sequence). Trimming cost V 5 bases and J 6 bases, with 13 bases left between them.

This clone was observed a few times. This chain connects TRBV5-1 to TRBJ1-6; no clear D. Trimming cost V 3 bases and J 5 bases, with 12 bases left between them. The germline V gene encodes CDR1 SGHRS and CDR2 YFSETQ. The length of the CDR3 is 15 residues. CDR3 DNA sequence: TGCGCCAGCAGCTCGGACCGTACGAATAATTCACCCCTCCACTTT. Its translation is CASSSDRTNNSPLHF.

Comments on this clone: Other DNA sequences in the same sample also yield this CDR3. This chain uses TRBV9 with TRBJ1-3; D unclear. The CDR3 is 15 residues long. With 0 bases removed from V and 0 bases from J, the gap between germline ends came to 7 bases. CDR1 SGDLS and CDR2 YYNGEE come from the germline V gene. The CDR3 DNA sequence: TGTGCCAGCAGCGTAGACGGAAGCTCTGGAAACACCATATATTTT. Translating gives CASSVDGSSGNTIYF.

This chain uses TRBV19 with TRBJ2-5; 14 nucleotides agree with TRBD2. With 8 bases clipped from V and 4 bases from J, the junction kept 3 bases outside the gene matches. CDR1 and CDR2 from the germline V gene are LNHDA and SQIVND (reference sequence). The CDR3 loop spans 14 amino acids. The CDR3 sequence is CASRTSGGRETQYF. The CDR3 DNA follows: TGTGCCAGTCGGACTAGCGGGGGGCGAGAGACCCAGTACTTC. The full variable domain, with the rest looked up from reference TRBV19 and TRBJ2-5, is DGGITQSPKYLFRKEGQNVTLSCEQNLNHDAMYWYRQDPGQGLRLIYYSQIVNDFQKGDIAEGYSVSREKKESFPLTVTSAQKNPTAFYLCASRTSGGRETQYFGPGTRLLVL.

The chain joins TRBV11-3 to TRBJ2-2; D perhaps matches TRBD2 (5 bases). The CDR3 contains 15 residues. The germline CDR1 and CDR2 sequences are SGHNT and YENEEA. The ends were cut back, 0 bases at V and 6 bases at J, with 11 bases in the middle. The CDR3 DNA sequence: TGTGCCAGCAGCTTAGATCCGGGTAGCGCCGGGGAGCTGTTTTTT. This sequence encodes CASSLDPGSAGELFF. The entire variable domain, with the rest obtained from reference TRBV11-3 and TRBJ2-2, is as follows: EAGVVQSPRYKIIEKKQPVAFWCNPISGHNTLYWYLQNLGQGPELLIRYENEEAVDDSQLPKDRFSAERLKGVDSTLKIQPAELGDSAVYLCASSLDPGSAGELFFGEGSRLTVL.

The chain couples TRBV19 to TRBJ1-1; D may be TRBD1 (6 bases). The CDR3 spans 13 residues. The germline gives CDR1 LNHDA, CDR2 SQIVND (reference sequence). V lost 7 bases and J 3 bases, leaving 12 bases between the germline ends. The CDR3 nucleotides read TGTGCCAGTAATACAGGGAGGGACACTGAAGCTTTCTTT. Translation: CASNTGRDTEAFF. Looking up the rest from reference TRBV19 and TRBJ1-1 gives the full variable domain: DGGITQSPKYLFRKEGQNVTLSCEQNLNHDAMYWYRQDPGQGLRLIYYSQIVNDFQKGDIAEGYSVSREKKESFPLTVTSAQKNPTAFYLCASNTGRDTEAFFGQGTRLTVV.

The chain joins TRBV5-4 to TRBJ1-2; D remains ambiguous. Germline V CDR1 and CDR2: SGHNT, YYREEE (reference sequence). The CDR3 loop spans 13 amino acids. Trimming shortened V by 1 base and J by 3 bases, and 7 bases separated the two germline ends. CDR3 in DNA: TGTGCCAGCAGCTTGCGGGCGGACTATGGCTACACCTTC. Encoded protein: CASSLRADYGYTF.

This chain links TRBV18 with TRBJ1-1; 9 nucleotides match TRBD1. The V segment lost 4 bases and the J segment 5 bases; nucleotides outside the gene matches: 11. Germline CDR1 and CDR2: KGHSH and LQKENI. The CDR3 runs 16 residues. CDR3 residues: CASSLVGQGRRTEAFF. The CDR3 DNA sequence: TGTGCCAGCTCACTGGTGGGACAGGGTAGAAGAACTGAAGCTTTCTTT.

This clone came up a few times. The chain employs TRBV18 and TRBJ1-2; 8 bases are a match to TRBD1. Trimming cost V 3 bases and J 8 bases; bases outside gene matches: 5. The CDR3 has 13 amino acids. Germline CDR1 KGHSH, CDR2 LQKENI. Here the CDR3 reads CASSPGQGGGYTF. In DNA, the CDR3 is TGTGCCAGCTCACCTGGACAGGGAGGCGGCTACACCTTC.

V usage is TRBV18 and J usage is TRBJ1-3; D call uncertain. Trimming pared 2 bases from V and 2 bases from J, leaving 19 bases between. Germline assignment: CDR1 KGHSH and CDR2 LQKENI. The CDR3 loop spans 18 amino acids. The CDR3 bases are TGTGCCAGCTCACCAGAATCTGGCCCCCTTGGCCCTGGAAACACCATATATTTT. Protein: CASSPESGPLGPGNTIYF.

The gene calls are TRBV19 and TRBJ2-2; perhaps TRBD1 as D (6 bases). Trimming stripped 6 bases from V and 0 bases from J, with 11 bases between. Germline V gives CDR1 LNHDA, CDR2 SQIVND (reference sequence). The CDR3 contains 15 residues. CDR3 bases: TGTGCCAGTAGCCCCAGGGGCTCGAACACCGGGGAGCTGTTTTTT. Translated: CASSPRGSNTGELFF.

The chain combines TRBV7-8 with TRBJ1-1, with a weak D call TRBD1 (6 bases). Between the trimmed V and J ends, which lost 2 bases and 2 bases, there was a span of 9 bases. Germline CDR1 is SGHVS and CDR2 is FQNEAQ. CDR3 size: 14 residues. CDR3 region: CASSLTGANTEAFF. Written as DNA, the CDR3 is TGTGCCAGCAGCTTAACGGGGGCAAACACTGAAGCTTTCTTT.

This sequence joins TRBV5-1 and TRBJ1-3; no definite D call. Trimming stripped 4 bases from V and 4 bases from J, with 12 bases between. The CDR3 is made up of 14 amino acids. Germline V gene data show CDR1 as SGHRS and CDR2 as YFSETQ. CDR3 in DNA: TGCGCCAGCAGCACCACCATCGGGGGAAACACCATATATTTT. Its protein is CASSTTIGGNTIYF. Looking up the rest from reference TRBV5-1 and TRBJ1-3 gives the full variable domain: KAGVTQTPRYLIKTRGQQVTLSCSPISGHRSVSWYQQTPGQGLQFLFEYFSETQRNKGNFPGRFSGRQFSNSRSEMNVSTLELGDSALYLCASSTTIGGNTIYFGEGSWLTVV.

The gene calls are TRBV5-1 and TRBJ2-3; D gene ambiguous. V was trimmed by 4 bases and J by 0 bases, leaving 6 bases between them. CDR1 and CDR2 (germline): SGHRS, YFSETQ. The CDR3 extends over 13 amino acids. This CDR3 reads CASSASSTDTQYF. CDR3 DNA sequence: TGCGCCAGCAGCGCGTCTAGCACAGATACGCAGTATTTT. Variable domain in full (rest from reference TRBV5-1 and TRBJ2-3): KAGVTQTPRYLIKTRGQQVTLSCSPISGHRSVSWYQQTPGQGLQFLFEYFSETQRNKGNFPGRFSGRQFSNSRSEMNVSTLELGDSALYLCASSASSTDTQYFGPGTRLTVL.

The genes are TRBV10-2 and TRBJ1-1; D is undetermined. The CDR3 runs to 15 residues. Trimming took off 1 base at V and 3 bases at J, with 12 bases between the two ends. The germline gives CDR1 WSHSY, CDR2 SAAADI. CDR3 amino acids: CASSEFGSGDTEAFF. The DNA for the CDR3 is TGCGCCAGCAGTGAGTTCGGCAGTGGAGACACTGAAGCTTTCTTT.

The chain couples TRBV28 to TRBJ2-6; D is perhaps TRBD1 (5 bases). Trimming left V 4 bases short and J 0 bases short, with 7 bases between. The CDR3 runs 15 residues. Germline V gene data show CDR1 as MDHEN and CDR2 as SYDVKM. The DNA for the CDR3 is TGTGCCAGCAGTTCGCAGGGCTCTGGGGCCAACGTCCTGACTTTC. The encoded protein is CASSSQGSGANVLTF.

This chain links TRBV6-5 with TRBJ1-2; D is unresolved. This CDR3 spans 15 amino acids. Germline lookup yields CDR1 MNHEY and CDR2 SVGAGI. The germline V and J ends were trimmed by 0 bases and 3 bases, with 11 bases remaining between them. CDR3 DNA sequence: TGTGCCAGCAGTTACTCGACAAGGCCGCACTATGGCTACACCTTC. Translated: CASSYSTRPHYGYTF.

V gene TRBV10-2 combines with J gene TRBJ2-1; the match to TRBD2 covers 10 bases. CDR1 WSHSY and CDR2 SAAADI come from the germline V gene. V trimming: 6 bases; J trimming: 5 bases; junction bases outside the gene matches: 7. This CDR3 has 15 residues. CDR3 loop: CASRQSGGANNEQFF. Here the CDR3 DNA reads TGCGCCAGCAGACAAAGCGGGGGGGCCAACAATGAGCAGTTCTTC.

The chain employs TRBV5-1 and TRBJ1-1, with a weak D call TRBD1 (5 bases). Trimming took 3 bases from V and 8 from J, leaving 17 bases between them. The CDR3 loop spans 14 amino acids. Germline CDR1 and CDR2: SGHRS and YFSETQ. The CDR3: CASSYQRTRDEAFF. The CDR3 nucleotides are TGCGCCAGCAGCTACCAGAGAACCCGGGACGAAGCTTTCTTT.

CDR3 loop: CASSESGDRVRNEQFF. The CDR3 DNA is TGCGCCAGCAGTGAGTCGGGAGACAGGGTCAGAAATGAGCAGTTCTTC. The chain uses TRBV10-1 and TRBJ2-1; 7 bases are shared with TRBD1. The CDR3 length is 16 residues. Germline V gives CDR1 WNHNN, CDR2 SYGVQD (reference sequence). V was pared by 0 bases and J by 7 bases, with 9 bases of the junction left unmatched.

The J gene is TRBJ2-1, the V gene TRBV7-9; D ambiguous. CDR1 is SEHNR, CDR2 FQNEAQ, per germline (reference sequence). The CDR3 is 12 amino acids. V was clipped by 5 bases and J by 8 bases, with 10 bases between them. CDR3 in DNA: TGTGCCAGCAGCCCGCAGACGGATGAGCAGTTCTTC. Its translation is CASSPQTDEQFF. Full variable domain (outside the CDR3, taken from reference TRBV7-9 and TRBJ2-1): DTGVSQNPRHKITKRGQNVTFRCDPISEHNRLYWYRQTLGQGPEFLTYFQNEAQLEKSRLLSDRFSAERPKGSFSTLEIQRTEQGDSAMYLCASSPQTDEQFFGPGTRLTVL.

CDR3 nucleotides: TGCAGTGCTCTGACAGACTATGGCTACACCTTC. It codes for CSALTDYGYTF. The chain is built from TRBV20-1 and TRBJ1-2, with a tentative D call TRBD1 (5 bases). The germline V and J ends were trimmed by 5 bases and 3 bases, with 7 bases remaining between them. Germline CDR1 reads DFQATT; CDR2 reads SNEGSKA (reference sequence). The CDR3 sequence is 11 residues long.

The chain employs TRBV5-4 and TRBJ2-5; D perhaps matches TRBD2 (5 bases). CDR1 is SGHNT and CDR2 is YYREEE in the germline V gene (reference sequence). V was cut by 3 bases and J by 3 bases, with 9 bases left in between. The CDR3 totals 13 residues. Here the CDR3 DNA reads TGTGCCAGCAGCTCGAGGGCTAAAGAGACCCAGTACTTC. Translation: CASSSRAKETQYF.

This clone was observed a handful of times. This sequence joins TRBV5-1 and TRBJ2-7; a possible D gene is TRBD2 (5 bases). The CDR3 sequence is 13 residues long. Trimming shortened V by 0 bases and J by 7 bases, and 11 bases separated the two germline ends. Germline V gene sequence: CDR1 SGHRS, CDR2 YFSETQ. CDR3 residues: CASSLAGEQEQYF. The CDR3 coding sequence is TGCGCCAGCAGCTTGGCCGGGGAGCAAGAGCAGTACTTC.

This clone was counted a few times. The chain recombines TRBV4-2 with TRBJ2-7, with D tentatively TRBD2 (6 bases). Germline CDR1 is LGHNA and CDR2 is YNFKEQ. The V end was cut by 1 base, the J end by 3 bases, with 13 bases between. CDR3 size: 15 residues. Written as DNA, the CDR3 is TGTGCCAGCAGCCAAGTCGGAGGGGCCCGCTACGAGCAGTACTTC. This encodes CASSQVGGARYEQYF.

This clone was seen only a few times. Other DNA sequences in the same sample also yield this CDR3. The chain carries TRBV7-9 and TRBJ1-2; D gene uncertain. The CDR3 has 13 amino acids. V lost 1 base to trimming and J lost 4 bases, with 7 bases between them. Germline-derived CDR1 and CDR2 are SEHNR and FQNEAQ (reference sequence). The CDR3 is CASSLGTVYGYTF. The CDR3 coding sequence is TGTGCCAGCAGCTTAGGGACGGTCTATGGCTACACCTTC.